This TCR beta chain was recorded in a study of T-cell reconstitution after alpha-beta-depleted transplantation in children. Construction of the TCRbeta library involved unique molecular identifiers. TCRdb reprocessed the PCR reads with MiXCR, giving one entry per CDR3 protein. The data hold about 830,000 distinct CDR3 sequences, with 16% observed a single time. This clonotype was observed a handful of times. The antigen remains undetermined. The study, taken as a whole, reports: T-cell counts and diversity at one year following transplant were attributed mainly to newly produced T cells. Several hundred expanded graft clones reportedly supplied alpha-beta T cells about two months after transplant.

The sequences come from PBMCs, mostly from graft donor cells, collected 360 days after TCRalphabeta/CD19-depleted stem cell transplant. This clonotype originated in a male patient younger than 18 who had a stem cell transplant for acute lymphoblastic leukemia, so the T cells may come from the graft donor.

CDR3 coding DNA: TGCGCCAGCAGCCATCCGAGGGGTGGTCAGTACTTC. Translation gives CASSHPRGGQYF. The chain joins TRBV4-1 to TRBJ2-4, with D possibly called TRBD1 or TRBD2 (5 bases each). The germline V gene has CDR1 MGHRA and CDR2 YSYEKL. The V end was cut by 3 bases, the J end by 12 bases, with 12 bases between. This CDR3 contains 12 residues.